Sequencing of this T cell receptor (beta chain) was carried out in a study of control samples from healthy donors and cancer patients (dated by TCRdb to 2020 to 2022). This clone was observed a few times. Its binding antigen is unknown. Base qualities were left out, and no much larger clone turns up one base away. Libraries came from the immunoSEQ multiplex PCR assay. Not all clones reach the TCRdb copy of this immuneACCESS table, which keeps in-frame sequences only. Checked studies attribute under half of the gap to unresolved V genes and leave the rest unexplained. In all, the sample holds about 61,000 clones, and around 87% of those were seen once. The ten largest make up nearly 6% of the sample. The CDR3 spans 15 residues, from the cysteine through the phenylalanine. Of all the DNA, just the CDR3 is kept, 45 bases in frame from base 1. V is pruned by 1 base and J by 2 bases, leaving 2 bases of the junction without a gene match. For CDR1 and CDR2, the germline V gene lists LGHNA and YSLEER.

The chain is assembled from TRBV4-3 and TRBJ2-3; 8 central nucleotides agree with TRBD2. The receptor was derived from a man between 60 and 75 years old with colorectal cancer. Sequencing was done on a sample of PBMCs. This receptor carries the CDR3 CASSQVAGLTDTQYF. The DNA sequence reads TGCGCCAGCAGCCAAGTAGCGGGGCTCACAGATACGCAGTATTTT.